The clone carrying this T cell receptor beta chain occurred many times. The antigen is undetermined. TCRdb independently ran MiXCR on the 5' RACE reads; one entry per CDR3 protein. The sample contains about 440,000 distinct CDR3 sequences, around 18% of which appear only once. This record comes from a study of T-cell memory formation after mild COVID-19. The study's findings and limits: The study detected some responding clones in pre-infection memory, suggesting cross-reactive memory joined.

The length of the CDR3 is 16 residues. V lost 1 base, J lost 1 base, and 2 bases stayed unmatched. Germline V gene lookup returns CDR1 LNHNV and CDR2 YYDKDF (reference sequence). The sequencing input was PBMCs or a T cell subset sorted from them (not recorded which). The source of this sequence is an adult woman who had mild COVID-19 (a few samples of this study predate the infection). Cell type and time point are not known. The chain couples TRBV15 to TRBJ2-2, with 8 bases that match TRBD2. The CDR3 protein is CATSRGAGENTGELFF. CDR3 DNA sequence: TGTGCCACCAGCAGAGGAGCGGGAGAGAACACCGGGGAGCTGTTTTTT.